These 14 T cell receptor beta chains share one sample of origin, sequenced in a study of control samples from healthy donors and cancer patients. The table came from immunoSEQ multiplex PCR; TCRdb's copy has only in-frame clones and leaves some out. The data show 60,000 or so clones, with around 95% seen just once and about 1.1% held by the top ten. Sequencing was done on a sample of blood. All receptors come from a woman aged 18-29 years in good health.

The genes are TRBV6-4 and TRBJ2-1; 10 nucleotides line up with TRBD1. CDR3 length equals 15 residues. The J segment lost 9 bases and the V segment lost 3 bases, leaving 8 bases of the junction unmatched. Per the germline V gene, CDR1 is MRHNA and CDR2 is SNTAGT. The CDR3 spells CASSEPGQGLGEQFF. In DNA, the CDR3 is TGTGCCAGCAGTGAACCGGGACAGGGGCTTGGTGAGCAGTTCTTC.

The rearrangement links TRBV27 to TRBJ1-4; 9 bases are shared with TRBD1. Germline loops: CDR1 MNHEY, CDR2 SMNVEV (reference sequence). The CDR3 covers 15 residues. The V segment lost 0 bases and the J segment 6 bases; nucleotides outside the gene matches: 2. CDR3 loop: CASSLSGQGHEKLFF. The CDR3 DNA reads TGTGCCAGCAGTTTATCAGGACAGGGGCATGAAAAACTGTTTTTT. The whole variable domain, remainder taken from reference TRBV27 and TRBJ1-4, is EAQVTQNPRYLITVTGKKLTVTCSQNMNHEYMSWYRQDPGLGLRQIYYSMNVEVTDKGDVPEGYKVSRKEKRNFPLILESPSPNQTSLYFCASSLSGQGHEKLFFGSGTQLSVL.

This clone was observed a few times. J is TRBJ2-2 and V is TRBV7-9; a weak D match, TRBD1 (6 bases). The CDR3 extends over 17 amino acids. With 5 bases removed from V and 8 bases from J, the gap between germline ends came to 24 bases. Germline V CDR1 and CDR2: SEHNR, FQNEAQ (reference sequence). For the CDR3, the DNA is TGTGCCAGCAGCCCGACCCATATCCTGACAGGCCCAGGGGAGCTGTTTTTT. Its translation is CASSPTHILTGPGELFF.

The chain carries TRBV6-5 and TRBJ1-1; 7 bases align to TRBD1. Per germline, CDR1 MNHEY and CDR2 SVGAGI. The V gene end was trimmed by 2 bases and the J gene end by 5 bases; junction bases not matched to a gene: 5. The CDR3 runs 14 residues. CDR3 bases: TGTGCCAGCAGTTACGGAGGGGGCGGGACTGAAGCTTTCTTT. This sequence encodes CASSYGGGGTEAFF.

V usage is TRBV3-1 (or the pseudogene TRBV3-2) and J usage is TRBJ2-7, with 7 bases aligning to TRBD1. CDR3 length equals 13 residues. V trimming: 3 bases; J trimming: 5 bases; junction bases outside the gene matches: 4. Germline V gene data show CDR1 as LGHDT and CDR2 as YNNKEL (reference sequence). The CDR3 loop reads CASSQLDRDEQYF. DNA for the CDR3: TGTGCCAGCAGCCAGCTCGACAGGGACGAGCAGTACTTC.

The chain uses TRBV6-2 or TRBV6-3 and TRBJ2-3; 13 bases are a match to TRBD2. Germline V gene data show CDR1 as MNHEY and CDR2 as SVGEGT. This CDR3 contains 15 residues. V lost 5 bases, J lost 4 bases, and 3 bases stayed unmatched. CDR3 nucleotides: TGTGCCAGCAGTGCGACTAGCGGGGGGTCAGATACGCAGTATTTT. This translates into CASSATSGGSDTQYF.

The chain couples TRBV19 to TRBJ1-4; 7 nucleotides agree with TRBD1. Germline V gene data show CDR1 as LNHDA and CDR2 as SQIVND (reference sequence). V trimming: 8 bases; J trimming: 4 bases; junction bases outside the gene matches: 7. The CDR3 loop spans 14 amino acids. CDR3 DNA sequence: TGTGCCAGTTGTAGGGGACAGCATAATGAAAAACTGTTTTTT. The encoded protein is CASCRGQHNEKLFF.

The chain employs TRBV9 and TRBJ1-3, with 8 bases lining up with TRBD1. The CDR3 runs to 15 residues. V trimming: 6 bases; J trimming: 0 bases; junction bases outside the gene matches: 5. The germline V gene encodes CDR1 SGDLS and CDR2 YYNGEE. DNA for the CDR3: TGTGCCAGCACCCGGACAGGGAGCTCTGGAAACACCATATATTTT. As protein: CASTRTGSSGNTIYF.

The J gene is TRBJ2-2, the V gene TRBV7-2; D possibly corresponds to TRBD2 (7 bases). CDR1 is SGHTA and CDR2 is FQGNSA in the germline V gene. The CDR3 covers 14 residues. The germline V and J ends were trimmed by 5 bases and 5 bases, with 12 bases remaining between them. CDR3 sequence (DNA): TGTGCCAGCAGCCCAGGGGAGGGGACCGGGGAGCTGTTTTTT. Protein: CASSPGEGTGELFF.

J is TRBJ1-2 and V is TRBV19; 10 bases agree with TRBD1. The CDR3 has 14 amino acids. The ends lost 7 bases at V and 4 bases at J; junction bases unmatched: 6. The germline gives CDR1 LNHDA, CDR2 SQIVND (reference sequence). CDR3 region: CASTPRTGGYGYTF. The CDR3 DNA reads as TGTGCCAGTACCCCGAGGACAGGGGGCTATGGCTACACCTTC.

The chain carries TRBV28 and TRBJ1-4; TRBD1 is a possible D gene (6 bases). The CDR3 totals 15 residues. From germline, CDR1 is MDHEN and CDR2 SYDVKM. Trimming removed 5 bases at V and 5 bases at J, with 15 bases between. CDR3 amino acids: CASSRGGARNEKLFF. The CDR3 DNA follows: TGTGCCAGCAGTCGAGGGGGGGCCCGGAATGAAAAACTGTTTTTT.

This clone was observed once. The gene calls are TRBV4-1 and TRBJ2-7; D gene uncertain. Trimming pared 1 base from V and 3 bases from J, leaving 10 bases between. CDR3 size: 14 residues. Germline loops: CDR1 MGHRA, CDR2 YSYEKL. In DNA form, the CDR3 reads TGCGCCAGCAGCCAAGCGGAGAGCGACTACGAGCAGTACTTC. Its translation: CASSQAESDYEQYF.

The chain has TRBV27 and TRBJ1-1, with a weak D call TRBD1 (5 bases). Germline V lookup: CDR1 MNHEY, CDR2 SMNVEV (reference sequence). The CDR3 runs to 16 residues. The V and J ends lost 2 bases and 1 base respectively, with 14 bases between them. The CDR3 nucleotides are TGTGCCAGCAGTTTAGTAGGCGACAGAACGAACACTGAAGCTTTCTTT. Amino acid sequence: CASSLVGDRTNTEAFF.

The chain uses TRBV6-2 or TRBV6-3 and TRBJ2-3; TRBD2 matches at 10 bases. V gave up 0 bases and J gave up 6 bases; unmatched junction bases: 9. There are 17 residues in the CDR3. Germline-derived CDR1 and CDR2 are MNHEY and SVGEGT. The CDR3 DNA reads TGTGCCAGCAGTTACTCGCGTACTAGCGGGAACTCGGATACGCAGTATTTT. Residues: CASSYSRTSGNSDTQYF.